Below are 8 T cell receptor beta chains sequenced from a single sample in a study of glioma-infiltrating T cells. Using RNA template, CDR3s of TCR alpha and beta were amplified with iRepertoire arm-PCR. From the multiplex PCR reads, TCRdb called clonotypes with MiXCR, one entry per CDR3 protein. The sample contains 84,000 or so distinct CDR3 sequences, 23% of which appear only once. Sequenced: glioma tissue, nonneoplastic brain tissue, or PBMCs (not recorded which). Receptors originate from a human donor with low-grade glioma or glioblastoma, undergoing nonglioma brain surgery, or in good health (not recorded which).

This clonotype was seen at least ten times. This chain uses TRBV6-1 with TRBJ1-6; D gene ambiguous. Per the germline V gene, CDR1 is MNHNS and CDR2 is SASEGT. Between the trimmed V and J ends, which lost 5 bases and 0 bases, there was a span of 14 bases. The CDR3 runs 17 residues. This CDR3 reads CASSNRAPSSYNSPLHF. DNA of the CDR3: TGTGCCAGCAGTAACCGAGCGCCAAGCTCCTATAATTCACCCCTCCACTTT.

V and J are TRBV11-2 and TRBJ1-1; D is undetermined. CDR3 length equals 14 residues. Between the trimmed V and J ends, which lost 2 bases and 1 base, there was a span of 8 bases. The germline V gene has CDR1 SGHAT and CDR2 FQNNGV. As DNA, the CDR3 is TGTGCCAGCAGCTTATTGTCAGGGAACACTGAAGCTTTCTTT. Its protein is CASSLLSGNTEAFF.

This clonotype was seen ten or more times. V and J are TRBV20-1 and TRBJ2-3; 13 bases are a match to TRBD2. The germline V gene encodes CDR1 DFQATT and CDR2 SNEGSKA (reference sequence). J lost 5 bases, V lost 5 bases, and 13 bases had no gene match. The length of the CDR3 is 17 residues. CDR3 sequence reads: CSAGRYGLAGVVDTQYF. DNA of the CDR3: TGCAGTGCTGGGAGATACGGACTAGCGGGAGTCGTAGATACGCAGTATTTT.

V usage is TRBV20-1 and J usage is TRBJ2-3; D gene unclear. The germline V gene encodes CDR1 DFQATT and CDR2 SNEGSKA (reference sequence). This CDR3 comprises 14 residues. Trimming took 5 bases from V and 4 from J, leaving 16 bases between them. The CDR3 reads CSAATMGSSDTQYF. The CDR3 bases are TGCAGTGCTGCGACGATGGGAAGTTCAGATACGCAGTATTTT.

In regard to this clonotype: A junction boundary mismatches the germline segment, possibly from a read error. V usage is TRBV12-3 or TRBV12-4 and J usage is TRBJ1-2, with a tentative D call TRBD1 (5 bases). The length of the CDR3 is 14 residues. In DNA, the CDR3 is TGTGCCAGCAGTTTATCTGGGGCTAACTATGGCCACACCTTC. It codes for CASSLSGANYGHTF.

This clonotype has only one observation. The chain employs TRBV12-3 or TRBV12-4 and TRBJ2-1; 8 bases map to TRBD2. The trim removed 6 bases at V and 7 bases at J, leaving 11 bases unmatched. This CDR3 is built from 15 residues. CDR3 loop: CASRDLRTSLNEQFF. As DNA, the CDR3 is TGTGCCAGCAGGGATCTGAGGACTAGCTTGAATGAGCAGTTCTTC.

The chain recombines TRBV4-1 with TRBJ2-6; 8 bases are shared with TRBD1. CDR3 size: 18 residues. Germline CDR1 reads MGHRA; CDR2 reads YSYEKL. V was pared by 5 bases and J by 2 bases, with 11 bases of the junction left unmatched. The CDR3: CASSYGQGSAAGANVLTF. CDR3 sequence (DNA): TGCGCCAGCAGCTACGGACAGGGCTCCGCCGCTGGGGCCAACGTCCTGACTTTC.

This clonotype is a singleton in its sample. This may stem from a read error, because a much larger clone lies one nucleotide away. This chain links TRBV7-2 with TRBJ2-7, with 9 nucleotides matching TRBD2. Germline CDR1 SGHTA, CDR2 FQGNSA. The trim removed 5 bases at V and 7 bases at J, leaving 12 bases unmatched. The CDR3 has 15 amino acids. The CDR3 region is CASSLSIAGEKEQYF. The CDR3 bases are TGTGCCAGCAGCCTAAGTATAGCGGGGGAGAAAGAGCAGTACTTC. Together with reference TRBV7-2 and TRBJ2-7, the CDR3 gives the full variable domain: GAGVSQSPSNKVTEKGKDVELRCDPISGHTALYWYRQSLGQGLEFLIYFQGNSAPDKSGLPSDRFSAERTGGSVSTLTIQRTQQEDSAVYLCASSLSIAGEKEQYFGPGTRLTVT.